These 7 T cell receptor beta chains originate from one sample sequenced in a study of blood T cell repertoires in COVID-19. Sequencing was performed with immunoSEQ multiplex PCR; in TCRdb, only in-frame clones are kept and a portion is missing. The data hold around 430,000 clones, with 70% to 90% observed a single time. Sequencing was done on a sample of peripheral blood. The receptors were sampled from a woman aged 50 to 60 with COVID-19, enrolled during active disease.

The chain has TRBV5-6 and TRBJ1-6; D gene ambiguous. CDR1 and CDR2 from the germline V gene are SGHDT and YYEEEE. The CDR3 sequence is 14 residues long. V gave up 0 bases and J gave up 7 bases, with 8 bases separating them. CDR3: CASSLGDGNSPLHF. The CDR3, as DNA: TGTGCCAGCAGCTTGGGCGACGGGAATTCACCCCTCCACTTT.

This clone occurred once. This chain uses TRBV9 with TRBJ1-2; tentative D call: TRBD1 (6 bases). Trimming removed 1 base at V and 4 bases at J, with 17 bases between. The CDR3 spans 16 residues. CDR1 is SGDLS and CDR2 is YYNGEE in the germline V gene. CDR3 amino acids: CASSVNPRTEGYGYTF. The CDR3 nucleotides read TGTGCCAGCAGCGTAAATCCTAGGACAGAAGGCTATGGCTACACCTTC.

The genes are TRBV9 and TRBJ2-6; the match to TRBD1 covers 8 bases. The V segment lost 4 bases and the J segment 0 bases; nucleotides outside the gene matches: 3. Per germline, CDR1 SGDLS and CDR2 YYNGEE. CDR3 size: 16 residues. CDR3 nucleotides: TGTGCCAGCAGCCCAACAGGGGGCTCTGGGGCCAACGTCCTGACTTTC. As protein: CASSPTGGSGANVLTF.

The chain links TRBV6-5 to TRBJ1-1; a weak D match, TRBD1 (5 bases). The CDR3 sequence is 15 residues long. CDR1 and CDR2 (germline): MNHEY, SVGAGI. The V end lost 5 bases, the J end lost 2 bases, and 15 bases lay between the germline ends. Written as DNA, the CDR3 is TGTGCCAGCAGTCGCAAGGGGAATCCTAACACTGAAGCTTTCTTT. It is translated as CASSRKGNPNTEAFF.

This chain links TRBV4-2 with TRBJ1-6; D uncertain. V was cut by 2 bases and J by 1 base, with 6 bases left in between. This CDR3 is built from 15 residues. The germline CDR1 and CDR2 sequences are LGHNA and YNFKEQ. The CDR3 coding sequence is TGTGCCAGCAGCCAACTCCAGTCCTATAATTCACCCCTCCACTTT. Translating gives CASSQLQSYNSPLHF.

The V call is TRBV5-1, the J call TRBJ2-5; D is possibly TRBD1 (6 bases). Between the trimmed V and J ends, which lost 4 bases and 5 bases, there was a span of 9 bases. The V gene's germline CDR1 is SGHRS and CDR2 YFSETQ. The CDR3 is made up of 12 amino acids. This CDR3 reads CASSTQGETQYF. DNA for the CDR3: TGCGCCAGCAGCACCCAGGGGGAGACCCAGTACTTC.

The genes are TRBV28 and TRBJ2-7, with D possibly matching TRBD2 (6 bases). Trimming pared 3 bases from V and 2 bases from J, leaving 11 bases between. Germline assignment: CDR1 MDHEN and CDR2 SYDVKM. There are 14 residues in the CDR3. The CDR3 sequence: CASSFGGAPYEQYF. Here the CDR3 DNA reads TGTGCCAGCAGTTTTGGCGGGGCCCCCTACGAGCAGTACTTC.